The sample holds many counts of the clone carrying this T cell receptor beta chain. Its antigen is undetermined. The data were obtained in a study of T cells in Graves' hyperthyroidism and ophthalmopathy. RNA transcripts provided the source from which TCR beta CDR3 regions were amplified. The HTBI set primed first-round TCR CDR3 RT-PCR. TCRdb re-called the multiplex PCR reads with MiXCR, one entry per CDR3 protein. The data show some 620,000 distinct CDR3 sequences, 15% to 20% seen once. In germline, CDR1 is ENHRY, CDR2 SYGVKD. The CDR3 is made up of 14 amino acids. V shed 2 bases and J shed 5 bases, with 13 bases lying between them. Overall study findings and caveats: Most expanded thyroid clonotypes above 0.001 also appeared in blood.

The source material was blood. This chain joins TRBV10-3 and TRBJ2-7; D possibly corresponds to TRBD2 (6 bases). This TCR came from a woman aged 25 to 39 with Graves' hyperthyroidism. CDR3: CAISERGDSDEQYF. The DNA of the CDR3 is TGTGCCATCAGTGAGAGAGGGGACTCGGACGAGCAGTACTTC.